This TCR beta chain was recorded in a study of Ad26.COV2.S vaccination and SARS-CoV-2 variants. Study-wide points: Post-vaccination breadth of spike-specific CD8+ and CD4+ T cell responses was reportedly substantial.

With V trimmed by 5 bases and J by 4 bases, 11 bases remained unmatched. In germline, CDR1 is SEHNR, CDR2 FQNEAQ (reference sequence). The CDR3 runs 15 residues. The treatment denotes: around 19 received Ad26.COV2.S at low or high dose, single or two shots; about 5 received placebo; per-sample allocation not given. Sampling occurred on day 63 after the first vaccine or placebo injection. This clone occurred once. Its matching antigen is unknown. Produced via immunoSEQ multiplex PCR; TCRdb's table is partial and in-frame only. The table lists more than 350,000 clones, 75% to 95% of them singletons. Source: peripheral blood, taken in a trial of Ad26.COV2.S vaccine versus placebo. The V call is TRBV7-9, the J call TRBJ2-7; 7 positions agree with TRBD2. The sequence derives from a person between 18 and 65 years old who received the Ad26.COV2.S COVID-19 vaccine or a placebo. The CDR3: CASSNRRAGVYEQYF. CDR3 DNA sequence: TGTGCCAGCAGCAACCGACGCGCGGGGGTGTACGAGCAGTACTTC.